This T cell receptor (beta chain) was identified in a study of blood T cells in healthy people across ages. This clonotype was seen once. This CDR3 is 16 amino acids long. V was pared by 4 bases and J by 2 bases, with 11 bases of the junction left unmatched. Germline assignment: CDR1 LGHDT and CDR2 YNNKEL (reference sequence). Using a J-beta primer mix together with a sample-barcoded 5' primer, a second PCR was run for roughly 6 to 11 cycles. A single record per CDR3 protein comes from TCRdb applying MiXCR to the 5' RACE reads. The sample records around 580,000 distinct CDR3 sequences, under 55% being singletons.

The rearrangement uses TRBV3-1 and TRBJ2-7; TRBD2 agrees at 7 bases. Sequenced: blood. The receptor comes from a man aged 80 or over in good health. The CDR3 nucleotides are TGTGCCAGCAGCCTCCGGGGAGGGGCCCGAACCTACGAGCAGTACTTC. Translating gives CASSLRGGARTYEQYF.